A selection of T cell receptor beta chains follows, all from one sample in a study of cytomegalovirus exposure and HLA in healthy donors. The table came from immunoSEQ multiplex PCR; TCRdb's copy has only in-frame clones and leaves some out. The table has 60,000 to 90,000 clones, about 79% seen once. The sequencing input was PBMCs. The source of these receptors is a man in his 70s in good health and CMV-seropositive. The CDR3 runs from the conserved cysteine through the conserved F or W. The order of the fields is CDR3 DNA, CDR3 protein, clone size, J gene, D gene, V gene. The D gene is left open where the match is weak. Clone size appears in some rows only: once, few, many, or a class for an expanded clone.

CDR3nt: TGCAGTGCTAGAGATGGGGCACTTCAGTACTTC; CDR3aa: CSARDGALQYF; abundance: NA; j_gene: TRBJ2-5; d_gene: NA; v_gene: TRBV20-1
CDR3nt: TGTGCCAGCAGGAGACAGGGGACCTACGAGCAGTACTTC; CDR3aa: CASRRQGTYEQYF; abundance: NA; j_gene: TRBJ2-7; d_gene: TRBD1; v_gene: TRBV2
CDR3nt: TGTGCCAGCTCACCGTTAATATCGAACACTGAAGCTTTCTTT; CDR3aa: CASSPLISNTEAFF; abundance: NA; j_gene: TRBJ1-1; d_gene: NA; v_gene: TRBV18
CDR3nt: TGTGCCAGCGCGGGACAGGTGACCTACGAGCAGTACTTC; CDR3aa: CASAGQVTYEQYF; abundance: NA; j_gene: TRBJ2-7; d_gene: TRBD1; v_gene: TRBV2
CDR3nt: TGTGCCAGCAGCAAAGGACAGGCCGGGGAGCTGTTTTTT; CDR3aa: CASSKGQAGELFF; abundance: NA; j_gene: TRBJ2-2; d_gene: TRBD1; v_gene: TRBV5-4
CDR3nt: TGTGCCAGCTCAACCGGGACTAGCGTATACAATGAGCAGTTCTTC; CDR3aa: CASSTGTSVYNEQFF; abundance: NA; j_gene: TRBJ2-1; d_gene: TRBD2; v_gene: TRBV18
CDR3nt: TGTGCCAGCAGCTTAGATAAGACTAGAAGCACAGATACGCAGTATTTT; CDR3aa: CASSLDKTRSTDTQYF; abundance: once; j_gene: TRBJ2-3; d_gene: NA; v_gene: TRBV11-2
CDR3nt: TGTGCCTGGAGTGTAAGGGACAAAAATCAGCCCCAGCATTTT; CDR3aa: CAWSVRDKNQPQHF; abundance: NA; j_gene: TRBJ1-5; d_gene: NA; v_gene: TRBV30
CDR3nt: TGTGCCAGCAGCACAACCACAGGGGCCAACGTCCTGACTTTC; CDR3aa: CASSTTTGANVLTF; abundance: NA; j_gene: TRBJ2-6; d_gene: NA; v_gene: TRBV9
CDR3nt: TGTGCCAGCAGCTTGGTAGTCCGGGACAGCAACCTCGGGGCGCAGTTCTTC; CDR3aa: CASSLVVRDSNLGAQFF; abundance: NA; j_gene: TRBJ2-1; d_gene: TRBD1; v_gene: TRBV5-6
CDR3nt: TGCAGCGTGAGGGGGACAGTAAGCTCCTACGAGCAGTACTTC; CDR3aa: CSVRGTVSSYEQYF; abundance: NA; j_gene: TRBJ2-7; d_gene: TRBD1; v_gene: TRBV29-1
CDR3nt: TGTGCCAGCACCCTGCGGGGGAGCTCCTACAATGAGCAGTTCTTC; CDR3aa: CASTLRGSSYNEQFF; abundance: once; j_gene: TRBJ2-1; d_gene: TRBD2; v_gene: TRBV11-2
CDR3nt: TGTGCCAGCAGCCCCAACTACGAGCAGTACTTC; CDR3aa: CASSPNYEQYF; abundance: NA; j_gene: TRBJ2-7; d_gene: NA; v_gene: TRBV11-2
CDR3nt: TGTGCCAGCAGCTCCACAGGGTCCGGCCCCTACGAGCAGTACTTC; CDR3aa: CASSSTGSGPYEQYF; abundance: NA; j_gene: TRBJ2-7; d_gene: NA; v_gene: TRBV7-6
CDR3nt: TGTGCCAGCAGCGGAACGGACAGGTTTAATGAAAAACTGTTTTTT; CDR3aa: CASSGTDRFNEKLFF; abundance: few; j_gene: TRBJ1-4; d_gene: TRBD1; v_gene: TRBV9
CDR3nt: TGTGCCAGCAGTCCCACGGGGGGAAACACCGGGGAGCTGTTTTTT; CDR3aa: CASSPTGGNTGELFF; abundance: NA; j_gene: TRBJ2-2; d_gene: TRBD2; v_gene: TRBV7-2
CDR3nt: TGTGCCAGCAGCCGCGGGCGGGAGAGCTCCTACGAGCAGTACTTC; CDR3aa: CASSRGRESSYEQYF; abundance: NA; j_gene: TRBJ2-7; d_gene: TRBD2; v_gene: TRBV6-1
CDR3nt: TGTGCCAGCAGCTCCTCGACTAGCGGGAGTTTCAATGAGCAGTTCTTC; CDR3aa: CASSSSTSGSFNEQFF; abundance: NA; j_gene: TRBJ2-1; d_gene: TRBD2; v_gene: TRBV7-2
CDR3nt: TGCGCCAGCCAGCGGGTCCAAGAGACCCAGTACTTC; CDR3aa: CASQRVQETQYF; abundance: NA; j_gene: TRBJ2-5; d_gene: NA; v_gene: TRBV10-2
CDR3nt: TGCGCCAGCAGCCAAGCTTCAGGGATCCATGGCTACACCTTC; CDR3aa: CASSQASGIHGYTF; abundance: NA; j_gene: TRBJ1-2; d_gene: NA; v_gene: TRBV4-3
CDR3nt: TGTGCCAGCAGTTTAACAGGGTGGTTCTATGGCTACACCTTC; CDR3aa: CASSLTGWFYGYTF; abundance: NA; j_gene: TRBJ1-2; d_gene: NA; v_gene: TRBV27
CDR3nt: TGTGCCAGCAGTTTACAGGCGGGATCCAGCTACGAGCAGTACTTC; CDR3aa: CASSLQAGSSYEQYF; abundance: NA; j_gene: TRBJ2-7; d_gene: NA; v_gene: TRBV28
CDR3nt: TGTGCCAGCAGTGACAGGGCGCGCTATTCACCCCTCCACTTT; CDR3aa: CASSDRARYSPLHF; abundance: NA; j_gene: TRBJ1-6; d_gene: NA; v_gene: TRBV6-1
CDR3nt: TGTGCCAGCAGCCGCATCGGGGGGGCAGGGAGCGACTATGGCTACACCTTC; CDR3aa: CASSRIGGAGSDYGYTF; abundance: NA; j_gene: TRBJ1-2; d_gene: NA; v_gene: TRBV5-8
CDR3nt: TGCGCCAGCAGCCAAGGGTCCCGACAGCAGAACGCTGAAGCTTTCTTT; CDR3aa: CASSQGSRQQNAEAFF; abundance: NA; j_gene: TRBJ1-1; d_gene: NA; v_gene: TRBV4-3
CDR3nt: TGTGCCAGCAGTGAGTTGGACATTCTTTATGGCTACACCTTC; CDR3aa: CASSELDILYGYTF; abundance: NA; j_gene: TRBJ1-2; d_gene: NA; v_gene: TRBV25-1
CDR3nt: TGCGCCAGCAGCTTCGGGACTAGCGGGGGTAAAGAGACCCAGTACTTC; CDR3aa: CASSFGTSGGKETQYF; abundance: few; j_gene: TRBJ2-5; d_gene: TRBD2; v_gene: TRBV5-1
CDR3nt: TGCGCCAGCAGCAGAGAGTCAACTAATGAAAAACTGTTTTTT; CDR3aa: CASSRESTNEKLFF; abundance: NA; j_gene: TRBJ1-4; d_gene: NA; v_gene: TRBV5-1
CDR3nt: TGTGCCAGCAGTGAGGGAGCGAACACTGAAGCTTTCTTT; CDR3aa: CASSEGANTEAFF; abundance: NA; j_gene: TRBJ1-1; d_gene: NA; v_gene: TRBV25-1
CDR3nt: TGTGCCAGCTCACCGTCGGGGTCGGGTCGACAGCCCCAGCATTTT; CDR3aa: CASSPSGSGRQPQHF; abundance: once; j_gene: TRBJ1-5; d_gene: NA; v_gene: TRBV18
CDR3nt: TGTGCCAGCAGGCTAGCGGGGCCATCCTACGAGCAGTACTTC; CDR3aa: CASRLAGPSYEQYF; abundance: NA; j_gene: TRBJ2-7; d_gene: TRBD2; v_gene: TRBV13
CDR3nt: TGCGCCAGCAGCTTGGTGGAGTCCGGGGAGCTGTTTTTT; CDR3aa: CASSLVESGELFF; abundance: few; j_gene: TRBJ2-2; d_gene: NA; v_gene: TRBV5-1
CDR3nt: TGTGCCAGCAACTCGCCGACCGGGGAGCTGTTTTTT; CDR3aa: CASNSPTGELFF; abundance: NA; j_gene: TRBJ2-2; d_gene: NA; v_gene: TRBV6-6
CDR3nt: TGTGCCGGACAGGGGGTAGCGGGTAAGGAGCAGTACTTC; CDR3aa: CAGQGVAGKEQYF; abundance: NA; j_gene: TRBJ2-7; d_gene: TRBD1; v_gene: TRBV2
CDR3nt: TGTGCCAGCAGCTTAGGGACAGCCACGACGAGTTACGAGCAGTACTTC; CDR3aa: CASSLGTATTSYEQYF; abundance: NA; j_gene: TRBJ2-7; d_gene: NA; v_gene: TRBV7-2
CDR3nt: TGTGCCAGCAGTGAATATGGGACAGGGGGCAATCAGCCCCAGCATTTT; CDR3aa: CASSEYGTGGNQPQHF; abundance: NA; j_gene: TRBJ1-5; d_gene: TRBD1; v_gene: TRBV6-1
CDR3nt: TGTGCCAGCAGACGAGGTTCTGGGGCCAACGTCCTGACTTTC; CDR3aa: CASRRGSGANVLTF; abundance: NA; j_gene: TRBJ2-6; d_gene: NA; v_gene: TRBV6-4
CDR3nt: TGTGCCAGTAGTCTAGGGACAGGGAATCAGCCCCAGCATTTT; CDR3aa: CASSLGTGNQPQHF; abundance: NA; j_gene: TRBJ1-5; d_gene: TRBD1; v_gene: TRBV19
CDR3nt: TGTGCCAGCTCACCAACAACAGGGGACACTGAAGCTTTCTTT; CDR3aa: CASSPTTGDTEAFF; abundance: NA; j_gene: TRBJ1-1; d_gene: TRBD1; v_gene: TRBV18
CDR3nt: TGCGCCAGCAGCTTGGGACAGGGGGTCTTTGGCTACACCTTC; CDR3aa: CASSLGQGVFGYTF; abundance: NA; j_gene: TRBJ1-2; d_gene: TRBD1; v_gene: TRBV5-1
CDR3nt: TGTGCCAGCAGCTTACTGGGCCAAAGCTCCTACGAGCAGTACTTC; CDR3aa: CASSLLGQSSYEQYF; abundance: few; j_gene: TRBJ2-7; d_gene: NA; v_gene: TRBV11-2
CDR3nt: TGTGCCAGCAGCTTAGGAGCCCAAAAAGAGACCCAGTACTTC; CDR3aa: CASSLGAQKETQYF; abundance: NA; j_gene: TRBJ2-5; d_gene: NA; v_gene: TRBV7-9
CDR3nt: TGTGCCAGCAGCAGCTACGGGAACAATCAGCCCCAGCATTTT; CDR3aa: CASSSYGNNQPQHF; abundance: NA; j_gene: TRBJ1-5; d_gene: NA; v_gene: TRBV21-1
CDR3nt: TGTGCCAGCAGCTTCCGGGGGACTGATTCACCCCTCCACTTT; CDR3aa: CASSFRGTDSPLHF; abundance: NA; j_gene: TRBJ1-6; d_gene: NA; v_gene: TRBV7-9
CDR3nt: TGTGCCAGTAGTATGGTGAGGGCCGGACAGGGGCTTTCCCTCCAGAACACTGAAGCTTTCTTT; CDR3aa: CASSMVRAGQGLSLQNTEAFF; abundance: NA; j_gene: TRBJ1-1; d_gene: TRBD1; v_gene: TRBV19
CDR3nt: TGTGCCAGCAGTGTCGGCGGCTATAGCAATCAGCCCCAGCATTTT; CDR3aa: CASSVGGYSNQPQHF; abundance: NA; j_gene: TRBJ1-5; d_gene: NA; v_gene: TRBV2
CDR3nt: TGTGCCAGCAGCTCCCGGGACAGATACAATGAGCAGTTCTTC; CDR3aa: CASSSRDRYNEQFF; abundance: NA; j_gene: TRBJ2-1; d_gene: TRBD1; v_gene: TRBV7-9
CDR3nt: TGTGCCAGCAGCTCCGCACCTGACAGGGGGCGTGAGACCCAGTACTTC; CDR3aa: CASSSAPDRGRETQYF; abundance: few; j_gene: TRBJ2-5; d_gene: TRBD1; v_gene: TRBV7-6
CDR3nt: TGTGCCAGCTCACTTAACCCGGGACAGGAGTATGAAAAACTGTTTTTT; CDR3aa: CASSLNPGQEYEKLFF; abundance: once; j_gene: TRBJ1-4; d_gene: TRBD1; v_gene: TRBV18
CDR3nt: TGCGCCAGCAGTGAGGGGAGGGAACGAGATACGCAGTATTTT; CDR3aa: CASSEGRERDTQYF; abundance: NA; j_gene: TRBJ2-3; d_gene: TRBD2; v_gene: TRBV10-1
CDR3nt: TGCGCCAGCAGCCCGCCCGATCCGGGAGAGAGAGATACGCAGTATTTT; CDR3aa: CASSPPDPGERDTQYF; abundance: NA; j_gene: TRBJ2-3; d_gene: NA; v_gene: TRBV5-1
CDR3nt: TGTGCCAGCAGCCCTAGGACAGGGGGCCATGGCTACACCTTC; CDR3aa: CASSPRTGGHGYTF; abundance: NA; j_gene: TRBJ1-2; d_gene: TRBD1; v_gene: TRBV2
CDR3nt: TGTGCCAGCAGCCAAGGGCCAGGATCGACCCAGCATTTT; CDR3aa: CASSQGPGSTQHF; abundance: NA; j_gene: TRBJ1-5; d_gene: NA; v_gene: TRBV14
CDR3nt: TGCGCCAGCAGCCAACGGTACCGCCGAGATAATGAAAAACTGTTTTTT; CDR3aa: CASSQRYRRDNEKLFF; abundance: NA; j_gene: TRBJ1-4; d_gene: NA; v_gene: TRBV4-3
CDR3nt: TGTGCCAGCGGGAGGGGTGGCTACACCTTC; CDR3aa: CASGRGGYTF; abundance: few; j_gene: TRBJ1-2; d_gene: NA; v_gene: TRBV28
CDR3nt: TGCAGCGTTGAAGATTGGACAGGGAGAGCCTACGAGCAGTACTTC; CDR3aa: CSVEDWTGRAYEQYF; abundance: NA; j_gene: TRBJ2-7; d_gene: TRBD1; v_gene: TRBV29-1
CDR3nt: TGTGCCAGCAGGCGGGACAGAGAGAACACTGAAGCTTTCTTT; CDR3aa: CASRRDRENTEAFF; abundance: NA; j_gene: TRBJ1-1; d_gene: TRBD1; v_gene: TRBV27
CDR3nt: TGTGCCATCAGCGTGGACAGGGCCGAGCAGTACTTC; CDR3aa: CAISVDRAEQYF; abundance: NA; j_gene: TRBJ2-7; d_gene: TRBD1; v_gene: TRBV10-3
CDR3nt: TGTGCCAGCAGTTTAAGTCGGGGTCGGGGGGAGCTGTTTTTT; CDR3aa: CASSLSRGRGELFF; abundance: NA; j_gene: TRBJ2-2; d_gene: NA; v_gene: TRBV27